Listed below are T cell receptor beta chains from one sample, sequenced in a study of blood T cell repertoires in COVID-19. The protocol was immunoSEQ multiplex PCR, while the TCRdb copy is restricted to in-frame clones and leaves out a portion. Here the sample spans some 150,000 clones, roughly 80% being singletons. Material for sequencing was PBMCs or T cells enriched from blood (not recorded which). The receptors here all came from a man over 45 who had recovered from COVID-19. The CDR3 runs from the conserved cysteine through the conserved F or W. The D gene is left open where the match is weak.

d_gene: .
v_gene: TRBV5-1
CDR3aa: CASSQDSSNSPLHF

d_gene: TRBD2
v_gene: TRBV6-5
CDR3aa: CASSSAAGVLNEQFF

d_gene: .
v_gene: TRBV19
CDR3aa: CASSIDGRGNTEAFF

d_gene: .
v_gene: TRBV5-1
CDR3aa: CASRREAEKLFF

d_gene: TRBD2
v_gene: TRBV7-8
CDR3aa: CASSSSGLAGGGETQYF

d_gene: TRBD1
v_gene: TRBV7-2
CDR3aa: CASSEGQGYEKLFF

d_gene: .
v_gene: TRBV10-1
CDR3aa: CASSETGQSNSPLHF

d_gene: .
v_gene: TRBV20-1
CDR3aa: CSASYDLGNQPQHF

d_gene: .
v_gene: TRBV6-5
CDR3aa: CASSGMGAEAFF

d_gene: TRBD2
v_gene: TRBV9
CDR3aa: CASDRTGGEQYF

d_gene: .
v_gene: TRBV18
CDR3aa: CASSPSVDAGTEAFF

d_gene: .
v_gene: TRBV19
CDR3aa: CASSNQGIANYGYTF

d_gene: .
v_gene: TRBV9
CDR3aa: CASSVGASGYTF

d_gene: TRBD2
v_gene: TRBV5-1
CDR3aa: CASSTTSGGNTGELFF

d_gene: .
v_gene: TRBV7-9
CDR3aa: CASSLAGGSNYGYTF

d_gene: TRBD2
v_gene: TRBV5-4
CDR3aa: CASSPSSGGLYTDTQYF

d_gene: .
v_gene: TRBV7-8
CDR3aa: CASSFGGPNTGELFF

d_gene: .
v_gene: TRBV9
CDR3aa: CASSGGGVGNYGYTF

d_gene: TRBD2
v_gene: TRBV5-1
CDR3aa: CASSSGTSGYEQYF

d_gene: TRBD1
v_gene: TRBV3-1/TRBV3-2
CDR3aa: CASSPTGGSGANVLTF

d_gene: .
v_gene: TRBV19
CDR3aa: CASKVAGPQETQYF

d_gene: TRBD1
v_gene: TRBV19
CDR3aa: CASRGWTGRTKNIQYF

d_gene: .
v_gene: TRBV27
CDR3aa: CASGGSEKLFF

d_gene: TRBD1
v_gene: TRBV19
CDR3aa: CASGTDKRYGYTF

d_gene: TRBD2
v_gene: TRBV7-2
CDR3aa: CASSLGLAGDTQYF

d_gene: .
v_gene: TRBV7-8
CDR3aa: CASSTSTASYGYTF

d_gene: TRBD1
v_gene: TRBV6-5
CDR3aa: CASSYADRGLNTEAFF

d_gene: TRBD1
v_gene: TRBV5-1
CDR3aa: CASSLTGGLEKLFF

d_gene: .
v_gene: TRBV7-3
CDR3aa: CASSSRTDTSGNTIYF

d_gene: .
v_gene: TRBV18
CDR3aa: CASSPADNTDTQYF

d_gene: TRBD1
v_gene: TRBV12-3/TRBV12-4
CDR3aa: CASSRQGPYGYTF

d_gene: .
v_gene: TRBV24-1
CDR3aa: CAALRERGNQPQHF

d_gene: .
v_gene: TRBV19
CDR3aa: CASSAYGQNSGNTIYF

d_gene: TRBD1
v_gene: TRBV10-3
CDR3aa: CAISGAGQGSGEAFF